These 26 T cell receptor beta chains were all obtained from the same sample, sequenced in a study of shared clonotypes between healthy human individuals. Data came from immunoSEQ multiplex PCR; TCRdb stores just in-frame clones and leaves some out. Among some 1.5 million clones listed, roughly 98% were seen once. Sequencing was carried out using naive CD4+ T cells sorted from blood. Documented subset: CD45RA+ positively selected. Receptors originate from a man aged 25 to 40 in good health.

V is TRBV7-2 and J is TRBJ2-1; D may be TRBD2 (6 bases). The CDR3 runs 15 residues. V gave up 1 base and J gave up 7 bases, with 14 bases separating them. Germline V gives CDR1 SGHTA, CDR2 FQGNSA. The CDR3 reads CASSLVASVGNEQFF. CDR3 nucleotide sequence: TGTGCCAGCAGCTTAGTTGCTAGCGTGGGAAATGAGCAGTTCTTC.

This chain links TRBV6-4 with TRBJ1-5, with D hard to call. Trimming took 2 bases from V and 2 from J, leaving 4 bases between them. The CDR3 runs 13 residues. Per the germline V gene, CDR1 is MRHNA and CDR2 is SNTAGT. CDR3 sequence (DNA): TGTGCCAGCAGTGACAGGGGCAATCAGCCCCAGCATTTT. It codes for CASSDRGNQPQHF.

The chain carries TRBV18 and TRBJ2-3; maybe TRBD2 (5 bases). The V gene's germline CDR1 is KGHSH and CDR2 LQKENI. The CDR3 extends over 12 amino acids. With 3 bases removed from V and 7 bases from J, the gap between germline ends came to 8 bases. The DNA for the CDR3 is TGTGCCAGCTCACCGGAGCGGCATACGCAGTATTTT. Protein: CASSPERHTQYF.

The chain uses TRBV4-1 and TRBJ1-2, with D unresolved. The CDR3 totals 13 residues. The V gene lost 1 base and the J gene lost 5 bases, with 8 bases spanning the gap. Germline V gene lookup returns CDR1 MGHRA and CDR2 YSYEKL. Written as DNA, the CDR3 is TGCGCCAGCAGCCAAGTTTCTGGGTATGGCTACACCTTC. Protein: CASSQVSGYGYTF.

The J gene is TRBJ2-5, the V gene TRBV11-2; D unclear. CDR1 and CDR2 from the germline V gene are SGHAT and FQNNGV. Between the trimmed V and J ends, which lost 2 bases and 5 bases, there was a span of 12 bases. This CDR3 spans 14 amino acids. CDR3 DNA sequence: TGTGCCAGCAGCTTAAAGATAGGGCGGGAGACCCAGTACTTC. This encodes CASSLKIGRETQYF.

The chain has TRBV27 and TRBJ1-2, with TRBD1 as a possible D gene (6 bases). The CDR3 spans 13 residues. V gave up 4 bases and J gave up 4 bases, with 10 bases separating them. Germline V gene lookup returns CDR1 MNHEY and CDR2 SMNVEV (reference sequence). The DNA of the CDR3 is TGTGCCAGCAGTTGGACAGCAAGCTATGGCTACACCTTC. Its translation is CASSWTASYGYTF.

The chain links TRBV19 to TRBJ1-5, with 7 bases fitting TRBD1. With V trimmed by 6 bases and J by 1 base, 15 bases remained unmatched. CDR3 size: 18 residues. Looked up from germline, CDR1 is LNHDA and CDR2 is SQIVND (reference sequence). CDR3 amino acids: CASSRDRVSGRSNQPQHF. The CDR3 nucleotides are TGTGCCAGTAGCCGCGACAGGGTTTCAGGTCGGAGCAATCAGCCCCAGCATTTT.

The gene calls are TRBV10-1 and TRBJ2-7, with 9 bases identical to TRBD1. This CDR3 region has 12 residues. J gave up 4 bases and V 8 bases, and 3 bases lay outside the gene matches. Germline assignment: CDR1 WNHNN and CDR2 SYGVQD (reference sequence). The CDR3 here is CASGTGNYEQYF. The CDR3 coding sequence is TGCGCCAGCGGGACAGGGAATTACGAGCAGTACTTC.

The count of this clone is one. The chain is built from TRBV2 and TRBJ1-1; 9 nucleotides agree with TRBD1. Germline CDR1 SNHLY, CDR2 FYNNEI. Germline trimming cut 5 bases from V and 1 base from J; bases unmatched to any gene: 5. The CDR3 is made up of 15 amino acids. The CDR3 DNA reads TGTGCCAGCAGTAATAGACAGGGGGGGAACACTGAAGCTTTCTTT. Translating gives CASSNRQGGNTEAFF.

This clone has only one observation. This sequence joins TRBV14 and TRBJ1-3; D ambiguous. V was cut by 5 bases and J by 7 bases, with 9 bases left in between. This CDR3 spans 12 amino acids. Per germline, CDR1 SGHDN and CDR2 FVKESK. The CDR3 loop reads CASSSGRNTIYF. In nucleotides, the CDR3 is TGTGCCAGCAGCTCCGGCCGGAACACCATATATTTT. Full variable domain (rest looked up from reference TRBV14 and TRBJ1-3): EAGVTQFPSHSVIEKGQTVTLRCDPISGHDNLYWYRRVMGKEIKFLLHFVKESKQDESGMPNNRFLAERTGGTYSTLKVQPAELEDSGVYFCASSSGRNTIYFGEGSWLTVV.

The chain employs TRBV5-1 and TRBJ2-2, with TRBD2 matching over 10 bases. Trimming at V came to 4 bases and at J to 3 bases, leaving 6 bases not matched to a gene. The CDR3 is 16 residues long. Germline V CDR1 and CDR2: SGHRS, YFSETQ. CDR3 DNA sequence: TGCGCCAGCAGCCCAAGGACTAGCGGCGACACCGGGGAGCTGTTTTTT. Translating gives CASSPRTSGDTGELFF.

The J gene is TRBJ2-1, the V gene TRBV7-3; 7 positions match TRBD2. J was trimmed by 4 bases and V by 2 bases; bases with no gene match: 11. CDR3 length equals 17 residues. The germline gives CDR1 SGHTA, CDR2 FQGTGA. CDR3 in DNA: TGTGCCAGCAGCTTATTGCCCCCTTCGCGGGAGTACAATGAGCAGTTCTTC. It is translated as CASSLLPPSREYNEQFF.

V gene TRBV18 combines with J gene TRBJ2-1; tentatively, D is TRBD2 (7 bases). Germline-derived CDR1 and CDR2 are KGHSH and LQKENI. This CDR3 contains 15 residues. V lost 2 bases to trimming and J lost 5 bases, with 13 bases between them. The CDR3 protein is CASSPKREGDNEQFF. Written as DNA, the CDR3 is TGTGCCAGCTCACCAAAGAGGGAGGGGGACAATGAGCAGTTCTTC. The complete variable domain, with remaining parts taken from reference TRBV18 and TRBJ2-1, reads NAGVMQNPRHLVRRRGQEARLRCSPMKGHSHVYWYRQLPEEGLKFMVYLQKENIIDESGMPKERFSAEFPKEGPSILRIQQVVRGDSAAYFCASSPKREGDNEQFFGPGTRLTVL.

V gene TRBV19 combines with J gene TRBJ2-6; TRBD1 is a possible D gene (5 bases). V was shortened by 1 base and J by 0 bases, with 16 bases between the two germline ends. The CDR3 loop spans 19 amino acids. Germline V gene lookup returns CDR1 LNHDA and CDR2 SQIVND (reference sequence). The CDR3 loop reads CASSIVHRQLVSGANVLTF. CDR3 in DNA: TGTGCCAGTAGTATAGTTCATCGACAGCTCGTCTCTGGGGCCAACGTCCTGACTTTC.

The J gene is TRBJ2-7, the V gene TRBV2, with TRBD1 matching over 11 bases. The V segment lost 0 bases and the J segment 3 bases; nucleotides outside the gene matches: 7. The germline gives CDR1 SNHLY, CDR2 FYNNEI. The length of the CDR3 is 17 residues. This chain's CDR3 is CASSEALLDRGHYEQYF. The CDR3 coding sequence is TGTGCCAGCAGTGAAGCTCTGTTGGACAGGGGGCACTACGAGCAGTACTTC.

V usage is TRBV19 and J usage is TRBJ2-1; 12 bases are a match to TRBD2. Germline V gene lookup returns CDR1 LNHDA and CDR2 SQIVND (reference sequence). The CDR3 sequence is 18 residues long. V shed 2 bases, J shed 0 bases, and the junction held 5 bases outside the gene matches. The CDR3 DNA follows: TGTGCCAGTAGTATAAGAGTACTAGCGGGAGGCTCCTACAATGAGCAGTTCTTC. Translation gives CASSIRVLAGGSYNEQFF.

Here the CDR3 DNA reads TGTGCCAGCAGCGTCAGGGGCCTGGCGGACATTCAGTACTTC. This sequence encodes CASSVRGLADIQYF. This rearrangement joins TRBV14 to TRBJ2-4, with TRBD1 as a possible D gene (6 bases). The V end lost 5 bases, the J end lost 8 bases, and 16 bases lay between the germline ends. This CDR3 comprises 14 residues. Germline assignment: CDR1 SGHDN and CDR2 FVKESK.

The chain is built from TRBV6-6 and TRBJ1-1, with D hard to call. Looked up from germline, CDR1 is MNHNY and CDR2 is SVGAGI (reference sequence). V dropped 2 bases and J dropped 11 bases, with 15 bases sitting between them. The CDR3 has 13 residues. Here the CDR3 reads CASSYESRAGAFF. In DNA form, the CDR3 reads TGTGCCAGCAGTTACGAATCTAGGGCTGGGGCTTTCTTT.

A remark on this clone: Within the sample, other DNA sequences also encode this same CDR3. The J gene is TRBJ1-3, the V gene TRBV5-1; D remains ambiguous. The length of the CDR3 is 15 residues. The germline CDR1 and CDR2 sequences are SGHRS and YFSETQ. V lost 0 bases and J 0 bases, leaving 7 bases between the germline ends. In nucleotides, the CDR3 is TGCGCCAGCAGCTTGGATGTCAGCTCTGGAAACACCATATATTTT. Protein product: CASSLDVSSGNTIYF.

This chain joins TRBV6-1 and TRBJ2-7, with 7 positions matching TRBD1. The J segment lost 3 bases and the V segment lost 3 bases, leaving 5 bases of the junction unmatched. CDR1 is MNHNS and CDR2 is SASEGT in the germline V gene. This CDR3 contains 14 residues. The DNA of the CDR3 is TGTGCCAGCAGTGAGACGGACAGGCTCTACGAGCAGTACTTC. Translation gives CASSETDRLYEQYF.

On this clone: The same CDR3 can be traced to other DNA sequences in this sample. The CDR3 loop is CASSRDRETQYF. The CDR3 DNA follows: TGTGCCAGCAGCCGGGACAGGGAGACCCAGTACTTC. The genes are TRBV14 and TRBJ2-5; 8 nucleotides align to TRBD1. Germline V gene sequence: CDR1 SGHDN, CDR2 FVKESK. Trimming removed 4 bases from V and 5 bases from J; junction bases left unmatched: 0. CDR3 size: 12 residues.

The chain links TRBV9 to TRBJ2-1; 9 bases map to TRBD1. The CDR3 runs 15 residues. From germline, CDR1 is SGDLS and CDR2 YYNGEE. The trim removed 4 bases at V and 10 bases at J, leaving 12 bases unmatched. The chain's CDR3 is CASSTRQGGAGEQFF. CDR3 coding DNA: TGTGCCAGCAGCACCAGACAGGGGGGTGCAGGGGAGCAGTTCTTC.

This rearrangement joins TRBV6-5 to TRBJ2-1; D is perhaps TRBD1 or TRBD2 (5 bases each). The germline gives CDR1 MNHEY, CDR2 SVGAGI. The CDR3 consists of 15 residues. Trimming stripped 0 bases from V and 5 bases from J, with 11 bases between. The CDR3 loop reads CASSYSWGLNNEQFF. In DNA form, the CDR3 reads TGTGCCAGCAGTTACTCGTGGGGGTTAAACAATGAGCAGTTCTTC.

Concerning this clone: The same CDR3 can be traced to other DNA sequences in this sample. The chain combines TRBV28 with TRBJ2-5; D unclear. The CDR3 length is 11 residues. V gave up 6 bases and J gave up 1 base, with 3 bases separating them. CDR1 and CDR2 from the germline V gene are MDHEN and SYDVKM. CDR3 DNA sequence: TGTGCCAGCAGCGGCCAAGAGACCCAGTACTTC. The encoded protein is CASSGQETQYF.

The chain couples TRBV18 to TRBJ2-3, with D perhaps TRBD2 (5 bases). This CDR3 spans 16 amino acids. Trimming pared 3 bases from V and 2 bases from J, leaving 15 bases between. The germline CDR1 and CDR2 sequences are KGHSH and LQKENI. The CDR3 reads CASSPIILSATDTQYF. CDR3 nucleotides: TGTGCCAGCTCACCGATAATTCTTAGCGCCACAGATACGCAGTATTTT.

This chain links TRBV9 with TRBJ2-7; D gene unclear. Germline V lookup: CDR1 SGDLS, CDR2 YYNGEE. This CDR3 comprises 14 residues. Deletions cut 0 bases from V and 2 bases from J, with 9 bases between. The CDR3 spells CASSVVGNTYEQYF. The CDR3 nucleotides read TGTGCCAGCAGCGTAGTAGGTAACACCTACGAGCAGTACTTC.